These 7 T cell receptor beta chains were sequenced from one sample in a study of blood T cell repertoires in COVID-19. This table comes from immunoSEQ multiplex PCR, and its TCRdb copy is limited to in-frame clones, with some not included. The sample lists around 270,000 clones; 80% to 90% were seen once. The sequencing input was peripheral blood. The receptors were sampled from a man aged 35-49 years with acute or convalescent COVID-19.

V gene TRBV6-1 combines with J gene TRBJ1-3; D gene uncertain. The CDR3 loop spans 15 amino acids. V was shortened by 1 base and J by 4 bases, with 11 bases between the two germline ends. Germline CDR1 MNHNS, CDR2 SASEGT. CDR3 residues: CASSEVVLGGNTIYF. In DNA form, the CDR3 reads TGTGCCAGCAGTGAAGTAGTCCTCGGGGGAAACACCATATATTTT.

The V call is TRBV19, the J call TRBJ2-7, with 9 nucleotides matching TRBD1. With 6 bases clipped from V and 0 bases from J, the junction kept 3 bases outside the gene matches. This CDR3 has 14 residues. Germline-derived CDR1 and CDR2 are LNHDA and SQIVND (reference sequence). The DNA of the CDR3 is TGTGCCAGTAGGGGGACAGGGTCCTCCTACGAGCAGTACTTC. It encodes CASRGTGSSYEQYF.

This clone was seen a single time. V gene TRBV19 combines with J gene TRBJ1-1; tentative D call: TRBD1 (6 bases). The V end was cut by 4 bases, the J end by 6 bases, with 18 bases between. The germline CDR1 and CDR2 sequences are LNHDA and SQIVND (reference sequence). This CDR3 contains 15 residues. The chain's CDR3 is CASSTPTGGVAEAFF. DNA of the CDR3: TGTGCCAGTAGTACCCCGACAGGAGGAGTTGCTGAAGCTTTCTTT.

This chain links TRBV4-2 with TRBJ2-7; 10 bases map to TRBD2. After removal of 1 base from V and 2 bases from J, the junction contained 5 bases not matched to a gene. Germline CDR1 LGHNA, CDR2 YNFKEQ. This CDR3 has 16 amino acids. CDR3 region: CASSQASSGGPYEQYF. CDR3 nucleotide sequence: TGTGCCAGCAGCCAAGCGTCTAGCGGGGGACCCTACGAGCAGTACTTC.

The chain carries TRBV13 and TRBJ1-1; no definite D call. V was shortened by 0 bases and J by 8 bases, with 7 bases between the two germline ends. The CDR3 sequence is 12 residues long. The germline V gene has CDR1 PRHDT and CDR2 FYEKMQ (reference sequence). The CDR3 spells CASSLGQLEAFF. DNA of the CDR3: TGTGCCAGCAGCTTAGGCCAATTGGAAGCTTTCTTT.

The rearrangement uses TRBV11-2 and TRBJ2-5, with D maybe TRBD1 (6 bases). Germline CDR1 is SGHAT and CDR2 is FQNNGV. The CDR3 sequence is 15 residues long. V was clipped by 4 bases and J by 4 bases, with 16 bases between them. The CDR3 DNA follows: TGTGCCAGCAGCTCCAGGACAGCGCTTGGAGAGACCCAGTACTTC. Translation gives CASSSRTALGETQYF.

CDR3 region: CASSLAEGWGGNRQYF. The CDR3, as DNA: TGTGCCAGCAGCTTGGCCGAAGGTTGGGGCGGAAACAGGCAGTATTTT. This chain uses TRBV5-4 with TRBJ2-3; D perhaps matches TRBD1 (5 bases). V was pared by 0 bases and J by 11 bases, with 22 bases between. The CDR3 consists of 16 residues. Germline CDR1 SGHNT, CDR2 YYREEE (reference sequence).